The clone carrying this T cell receptor (beta chain) was found a few times. Its antigen is still unknown. The data originate from a study of T cell repertoires in cytomegalovirus infection. The CDR3 has 15 amino acids. Trimming at V came to 1 base and at J to 3 bases, leaving 4 bases not matched to a gene. The germline V gene has CDR1 SGHNT and CDR2 YENEEA. TCRdb called the reads again in MiXCR, with one record for every CDR3 protein. This sample has hundreds of thousands of distinct CDR3 sequences, with around a third found just once. The chain couples TRBV11-3 to TRBJ2-3, with 7 nucleotides matching TRBD2. The sequence was collected from a human donor in good health (CMV status not recorded). Some clones in this sample may be carry-over from other donors' samples. Sequencing used cultured PBMCs, obtained from culture after CMV antigen stimulation. CDR3 amino acids: CASSLGLARTDTQYF. The CDR3 DNA reads as TGTGCCAGCAGCTTAGGACTAGCACGTACAGATACGCAGTATTTT.